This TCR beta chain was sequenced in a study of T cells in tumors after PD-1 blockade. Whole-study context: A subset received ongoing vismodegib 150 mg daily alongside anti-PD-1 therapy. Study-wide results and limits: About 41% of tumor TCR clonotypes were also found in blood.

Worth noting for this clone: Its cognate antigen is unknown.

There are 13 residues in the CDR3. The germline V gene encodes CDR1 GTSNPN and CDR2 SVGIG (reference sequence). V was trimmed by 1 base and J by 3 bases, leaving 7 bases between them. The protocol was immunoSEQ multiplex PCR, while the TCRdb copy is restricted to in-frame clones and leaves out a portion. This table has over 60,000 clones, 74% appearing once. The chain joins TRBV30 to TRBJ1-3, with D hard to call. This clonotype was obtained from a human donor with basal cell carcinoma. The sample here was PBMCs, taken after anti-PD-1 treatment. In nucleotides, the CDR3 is TGTGCCTGGAGTGACCGGGGTGGAAACACCATATATTTT. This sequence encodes CAWSDRGGNTIYF.